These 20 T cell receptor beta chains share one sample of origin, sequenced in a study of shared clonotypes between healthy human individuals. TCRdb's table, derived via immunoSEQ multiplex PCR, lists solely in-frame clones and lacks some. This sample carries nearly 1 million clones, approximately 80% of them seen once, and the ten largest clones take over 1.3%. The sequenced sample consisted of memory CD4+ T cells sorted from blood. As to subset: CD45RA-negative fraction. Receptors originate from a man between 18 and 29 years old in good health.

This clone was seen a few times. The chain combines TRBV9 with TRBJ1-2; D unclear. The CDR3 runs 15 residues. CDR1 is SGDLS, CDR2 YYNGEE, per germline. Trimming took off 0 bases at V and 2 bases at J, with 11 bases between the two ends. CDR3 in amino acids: CASSVAPGSNYGYTF. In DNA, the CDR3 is TGTGCCAGCAGCGTAGCTCCAGGATCGAACTATGGCTACACCTTC.

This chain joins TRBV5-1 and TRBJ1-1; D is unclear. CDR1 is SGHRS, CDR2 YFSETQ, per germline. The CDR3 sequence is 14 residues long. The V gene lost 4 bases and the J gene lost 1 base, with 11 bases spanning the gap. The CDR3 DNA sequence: TGCGCCAGCAGCCGTGGGTCGGAGAACACTGAAGCTTTCTTT. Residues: CASSRGSENTEAFF. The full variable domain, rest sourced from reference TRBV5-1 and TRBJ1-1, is KAGVTQTPRYLIKTRGQQVTLSCSPISGHRSVSWYQQTPGQGLQFLFEYFSETQRNKGNFPGRFSGRQFSNSRSEMNVSTLELGDSALYLCASSRGSENTEAFFGQGTRLTVV.

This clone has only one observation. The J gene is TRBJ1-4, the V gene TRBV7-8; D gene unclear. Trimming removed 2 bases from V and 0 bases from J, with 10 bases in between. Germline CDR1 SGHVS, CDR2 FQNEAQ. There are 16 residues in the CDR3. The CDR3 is CASSLYGPATNEKLFF. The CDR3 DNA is TGTGCCAGCAGCTTATACGGTCCAGCAACTAATGAAAAACTGTTTTTT.

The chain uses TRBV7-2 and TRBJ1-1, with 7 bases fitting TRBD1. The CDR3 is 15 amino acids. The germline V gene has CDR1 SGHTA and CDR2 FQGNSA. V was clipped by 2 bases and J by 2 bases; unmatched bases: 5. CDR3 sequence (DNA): TGTGCCAGCAGCTTATACGACAGGGTCAACACTGAAGCTTTCTTT. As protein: CASSLYDRVNTEAFF.

CDR3 DNA sequence: TGTGCCAGCAGCTTGCAGAGCACCACTGAAGCTTTCTTT. Protein: CASSLQSTTEAFF. The chain joins TRBV7-3 to TRBJ1-1; D is undetermined. Germline values: CDR1 SGHTA, CDR2 FQGTGA. Trimming left V 3 bases short and J 4 bases short, with 9 bases between. This CDR3 comprises 13 residues.

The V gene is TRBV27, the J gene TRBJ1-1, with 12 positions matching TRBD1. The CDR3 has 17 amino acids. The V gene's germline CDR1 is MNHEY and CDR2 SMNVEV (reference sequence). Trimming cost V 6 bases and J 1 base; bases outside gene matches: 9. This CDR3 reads CASSTLGQGATNTEAFF. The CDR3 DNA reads TGTGCCAGCAGCACCCTGGGACAGGGGGCTACGAACACTGAAGCTTTCTTT.

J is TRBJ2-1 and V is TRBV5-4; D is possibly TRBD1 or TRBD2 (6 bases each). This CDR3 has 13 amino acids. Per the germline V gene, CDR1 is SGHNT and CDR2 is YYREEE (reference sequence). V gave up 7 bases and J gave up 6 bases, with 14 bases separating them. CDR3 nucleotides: TGTGCCAGCCAGAGGGGGGATGGCAATGAGCAGTTCTTC. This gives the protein CASQRGDGNEQFF.

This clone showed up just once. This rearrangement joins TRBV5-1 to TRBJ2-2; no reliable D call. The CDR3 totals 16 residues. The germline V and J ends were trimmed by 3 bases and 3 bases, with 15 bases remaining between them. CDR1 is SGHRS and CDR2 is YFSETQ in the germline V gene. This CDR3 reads CASSSSGVAHTGELFF. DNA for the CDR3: TGCGCCAGCAGCTCATCAGGCGTCGCACACACCGGGGAGCTGTTTTTT.

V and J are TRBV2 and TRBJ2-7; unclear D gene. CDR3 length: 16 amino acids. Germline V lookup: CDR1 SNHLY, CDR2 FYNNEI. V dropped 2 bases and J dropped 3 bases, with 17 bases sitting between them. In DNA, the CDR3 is TGTGCCAGCAGTGAATCCCGGGCGAGCCCACACTACGAGCAGTACTTC. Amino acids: CASSESRASPHYEQYF.

CDR3 amino acids: CASSWRTSGRGHYNEQFF. CDR3 sequence (DNA): TGTGCCAGCAGCTGGAGGACTAGCGGGAGAGGGCATTATAATGAGCAGTTCTTC. V is TRBV5-6 and J is TRBJ2-1; 13 bases line up with TRBD2. Germline V gives CDR1 SGHDT, CDR2 YYEEEE. The CDR3 totals 18 residues. Trimming removed 3 bases from V and 7 bases from J; junction bases left unmatched: 13.

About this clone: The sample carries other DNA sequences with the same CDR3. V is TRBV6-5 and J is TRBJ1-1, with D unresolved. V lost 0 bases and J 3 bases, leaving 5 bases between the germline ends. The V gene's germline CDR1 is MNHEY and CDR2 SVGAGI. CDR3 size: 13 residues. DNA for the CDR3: TGTGCCAGCAGTTACTCGGGGTACACTGAAGCTTTCTTT. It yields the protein CASSYSGYTEAFF.

The CDR3 here is CASSLIPGRGNSPLHF. The DNA for the CDR3 is TGTGCCAGCAGCTTAATCCCCGGGCGCGGCAATTCACCCCTCCACTTT. The V and J genes are TRBV11-2 and TRBJ1-6; D is unresolved. This CDR3 is built from 16 residues. CDR1 and CDR2 from the germline V gene are SGHAT and FQNNGV. Trimming removed 2 bases from V and 7 bases from J, with 15 bases in between.

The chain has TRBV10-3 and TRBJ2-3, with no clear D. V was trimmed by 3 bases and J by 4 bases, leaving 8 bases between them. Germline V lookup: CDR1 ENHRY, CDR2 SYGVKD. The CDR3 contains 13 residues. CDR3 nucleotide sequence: TGTGCCATCAGTGATTTAGGCTCAGATACGCAGTATTTT. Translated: CAISDLGSDTQYF.

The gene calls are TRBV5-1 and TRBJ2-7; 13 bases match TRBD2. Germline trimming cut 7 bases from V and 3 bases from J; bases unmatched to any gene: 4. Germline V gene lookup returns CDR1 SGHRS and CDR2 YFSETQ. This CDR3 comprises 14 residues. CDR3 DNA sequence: TGCGCCAGCTGTAGACTAGCGGGGGGCTACGAGCAGTACTTC. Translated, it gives CASCRLAGGYEQYF.

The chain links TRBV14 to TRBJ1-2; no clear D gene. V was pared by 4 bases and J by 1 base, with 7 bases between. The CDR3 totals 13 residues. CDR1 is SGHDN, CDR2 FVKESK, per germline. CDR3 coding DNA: TGTGCCAGCAGCCTGGTCAGTAACTATGGCTACACCTTC. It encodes CASSLVSNYGYTF.

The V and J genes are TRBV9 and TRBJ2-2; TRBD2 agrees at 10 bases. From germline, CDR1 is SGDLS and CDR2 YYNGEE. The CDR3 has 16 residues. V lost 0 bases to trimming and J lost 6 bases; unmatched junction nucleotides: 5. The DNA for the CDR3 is TGTGCCAGCAGCGTAGGGGCTAGCGGGAGTGCCGGGGAGCTGTTTTTT. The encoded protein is CASSVGASGSAGELFF. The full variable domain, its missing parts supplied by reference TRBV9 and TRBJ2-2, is DSGVTQTPKHLITATGQRVTLRCSPRSGDLSVYWYQQSLDQGLQFLIQYYNGEERAKGNILERFSAQQFPDLHSELNLSSLELGDSALYFCASSVGASGSAGELFFGEGSRLTVL.

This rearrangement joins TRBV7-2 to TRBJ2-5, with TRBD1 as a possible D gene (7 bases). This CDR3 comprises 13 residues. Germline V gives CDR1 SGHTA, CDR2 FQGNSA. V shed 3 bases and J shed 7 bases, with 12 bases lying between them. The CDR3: CASSFRQGGTQYF. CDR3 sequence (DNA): TGTGCCAGCAGCTTCCGACAGGGAGGGACCCAGTACTTC.

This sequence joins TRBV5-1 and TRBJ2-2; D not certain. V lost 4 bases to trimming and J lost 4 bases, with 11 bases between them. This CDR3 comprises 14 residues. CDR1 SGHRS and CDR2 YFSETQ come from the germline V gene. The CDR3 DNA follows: TGCGCCAGCAGCAACGCTAGGGTCACCGGGGAGCTGTTTTTT. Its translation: CASSNARVTGELFF.

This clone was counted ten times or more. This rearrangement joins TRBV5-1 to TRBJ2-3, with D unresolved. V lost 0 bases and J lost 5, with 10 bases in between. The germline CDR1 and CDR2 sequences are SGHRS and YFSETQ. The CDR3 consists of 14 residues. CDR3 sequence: CASSLAQKGDTQYF. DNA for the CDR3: TGCGCCAGCAGCTTGGCCCAAAAAGGAGATACGCAGTATTTT. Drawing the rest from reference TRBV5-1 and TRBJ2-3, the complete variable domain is KAGVTQTPRYLIKTRGQQVTLSCSPISGHRSVSWYQQTPGQGLQFLFEYFSETQRNKGNFPGRFSGRQFSNSRSEMNVSTLELGDSALYLCASSLAQKGDTQYFGPGTRLTVL.

CDR3 sequence reads: CATSTQGGDQPQHF. The CDR3 DNA follows: TGTGCCACCAGCACCCAGGGGGGAGATCAGCCCCAGCATTTT. The V gene is TRBV15, the J gene TRBJ1-5, with 7 nucleotides matching TRBD1. The CDR3 runs 14 residues. Germline V gene sequence: CDR1 LNHNV, CDR2 YYDKDF (reference sequence). J was trimmed by 5 bases and V by 4 bases; bases with no gene match: 5. The whole variable domain, remainder taken from reference TRBV15 and TRBJ1-5, is DAMVIQNPRYQVTQFGKPVTLSCSQTLNHNVMYWYQQKSSQAPKLLFHYYDKDFNNEADTPDNFQSRRPNTSFCFLDIRSPGLGDTAMYLCATSTQGGDQPQHFGDGTRLSIL.